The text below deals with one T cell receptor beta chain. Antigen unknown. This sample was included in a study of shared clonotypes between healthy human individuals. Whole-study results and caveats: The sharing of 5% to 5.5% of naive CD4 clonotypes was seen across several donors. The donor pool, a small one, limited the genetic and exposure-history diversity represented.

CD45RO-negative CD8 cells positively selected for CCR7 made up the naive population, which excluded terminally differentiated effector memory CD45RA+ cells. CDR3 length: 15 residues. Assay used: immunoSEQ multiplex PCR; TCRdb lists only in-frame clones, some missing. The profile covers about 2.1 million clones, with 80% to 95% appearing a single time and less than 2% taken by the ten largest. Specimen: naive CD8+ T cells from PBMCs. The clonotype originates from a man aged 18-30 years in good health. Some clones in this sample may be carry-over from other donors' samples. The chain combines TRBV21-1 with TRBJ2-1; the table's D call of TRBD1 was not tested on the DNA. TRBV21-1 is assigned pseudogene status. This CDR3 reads CASSNVWPAYNEQFF. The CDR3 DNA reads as TGTGCCAGCAGCAACGTATGGCCCGCCTACAATGAGCAGTTCTTC.